This TCR beta chain was found in a study of blood T cell repertoires in COVID-19. Study summary: The United States, Italy and Spain supplied acute and convalescent COVID-19 samples. T cells, B-cell-depleted T cells, or PBMCs provided the cDNA or gDNA that served as material.

The authors' processing: Nucleated cell number was recorded as an estimate derived from reference gene primer amplification. Here immunoSEQ multiplex PCR was the method, and the copy in TCRdb shows in-frame clones only, minus some. V and J calls and clone size are copied from that table; D and trimming were computed from the DNA. The sample carries tens of thousands of clones, 65% to 90% recorded once. This clone was recorded once. The germline V gene has CDR1 SGHAT and CDR2 FQNNGV. This CDR3 contains 14 residues. V lost 5 bases to trimming and J lost 4 bases; unmatched junction nucleotides: 3. This chain uses TRBV11-2 with TRBJ1-1; 11 bases are a match to TRBD1. This TCR came from a man aged 45-65 years with active COVID-19. The sample was peripheral blood. The DNA for the CDR3 is TGTGCCAGCAGCCCGGGACAGGGGGGCACTGAAGCTTTCTTT. Translated, it gives CASSPGQGGTEAFF. The entire variable domain, with the rest obtained from reference TRBV11-2 and TRBJ1-1, is as follows: EAGVAQSPRYKIIEKRQSVAFWCNPISGHATLYWYQQILGQGPKLLIQFQNNGVVDDSQLPKDRFSAERLKGVDSTLKIQPAKLEDSAVYLCASSPGQGGTEAFFGQGTRLTVV.